These 14 T cell receptor beta chains were sequenced from one sample in a study of cytomegalovirus exposure and HLA in healthy donors. The PCR had 60 Vbeta and 13 Jbeta primers. The table came from immunoSEQ multiplex PCR; TCRdb's copy has only in-frame clones and leaves some out. The sample has about 160,000 clones; nearly 80% are singletons. The material sequenced was PBMCs. These receptors all stem from a man between 18 and 29 years old in good health and CMV-seropositive.

This chain uses TRBV25-1 with TRBJ2-1; maybe TRBD2 (7 bases). The CDR3 has 16 amino acids. V lost 0 bases and J lost 3, with 12 bases in between. CDR1 and CDR2 from the germline V gene are MGHDK and SYGVNS. The CDR3 DNA reads as TGTGCCAGCAGTGAATATGGAGGGGGGGTCTACAATGAGCAGTTCTTC. This codes for CASSEYGGGVYNEQFF.

This clone was detected only once. The chain combines TRBV29-1 with TRBJ2-1, with TRBD2 identical over 8 bases. This CDR3 is built from 15 residues. V lost 2 bases and J lost 3; bases outside the gene matches: 6. Germline CDR1 reads SQVTM; CDR2 reads ANQGSEA. The CDR3: CSVESAGGGYNEQFF. As DNA, the CDR3 is TGCAGCGTTGAATCGGCGGGGGGTGGCTACAATGAGCAGTTCTTC.

The chain couples TRBV5-4 to TRBJ2-2, with 7 bases fitting TRBD2. V was clipped by 4 bases and J by 1 base; unmatched bases: 1. CDR1 is SGHNT and CDR2 is YYREEE in the germline V gene (reference sequence). The CDR3 is 14 amino acids. The DNA of the CDR3 is TGTGCCAGCAGCCGGACTAGGAACACCGGGGAGCTGTTTTTT. Translation gives CASSRTRNTGELFF.

This clone appeared a few times. V gene TRBV18 combines with J gene TRBJ2-5, with 8 nucleotides matching TRBD1. The J call is in doubt because the DNA end fits TRBJ2-7 better. CDR3 length equals 15 residues. Germline CDR1 is KGHSH and CDR2 is LQKENI. CDR3 amino acids: CASSPGTGSTYEQYF. CDR3 coding DNA: TGTGCCAGCTCACCCGGGACAGGATCAACCTACGAGCAGTACTTC.

CDR3 bases: TGTGCCAGCAGCTTGTCGGCGGGGGGCCGCACAGATACGCAGTATTTT. Protein: CASSLSAGGRTDTQYF. The rearrangement links TRBV5-4 to TRBJ2-3; 8 bases align to TRBD2. The ends lost 1 base at V and 1 base at J; junction bases unmatched: 5. Germline V gene sequence: CDR1 SGHNT, CDR2 YYREEE (reference sequence). The CDR3 runs to 16 residues.

The CDR3 is CASSYSTGSQETQYF. CDR3 sequence (DNA): TGTGCCAGCAGTTACTCGACAGGGTCCCAAGAGACCCAGTACTTC. The V and J genes are TRBV6-5 and TRBJ2-5; 7 bases fit TRBD1. This CDR3 has 15 amino acids. J lost 1 base, V lost 0 bases, and 2 bases had no gene match. Per the germline V gene, CDR1 is MNHEY and CDR2 is SVGAGI.

The V call is TRBV19, the J call TRBJ1-5; maybe TRBD1 (6 bases). The CDR3 extends over 13 amino acids. Germline V CDR1 and CDR2: LNHDA, SQIVND (reference sequence). The germline V and J ends were trimmed by 6 bases and 5 bases, with 11 bases remaining between them. The CDR3 sequence: CASSTGRDQPQHF. The CDR3 DNA reads TGTGCCAGTAGCACAGGGAGAGATCAGCCCCAGCATTTT.

The CDR3 nucleotides read TGTGCCAGCAGTTGGGGGGGGGCTGAAGCTTTCTTT. It is translated as CASSWGGAEAFF. This chain uses TRBV7-9 with TRBJ1-1; tentative D call: TRBD1 (5 bases). Trimming took 6 bases from V and 6 from J, leaving 11 bases between them. Germline V CDR1 and CDR2: SEHNR, FQNEAQ (reference sequence). The CDR3 is 12 amino acids.

The V gene is TRBV11-2, the J gene TRBJ2-1; TRBD2 matches at 10 bases. CDR1 is SGHAT and CDR2 is FQNNGV in the germline V gene. The CDR3 covers 16 residues. Germline trimming cut 2 bases from V and 7 bases from J; bases unmatched to any gene: 8. The CDR3 DNA is TGTGCCAGCAGCTTACTAGCGGGAGAACACACGAATGAGCAGTTCTTC. This translates into CASSLLAGEHTNEQFF.

This sequence joins TRBV2 and TRBJ1-1; possible D gene TRBD1, 6 bases. Germline-derived CDR1 and CDR2 are SNHLY and FYNNEI. The CDR3 spans 13 residues. The V end lost 1 base, the J end lost 5 bases, and 8 bases lay between the germline ends. CDR3 sequence: CASSEGGLTEAFF. The CDR3 nucleotides read TGTGCCAGCAGTGAAGGGGGGCTTACTGAAGCTTTCTTT.

A few counts support this clone. The chain recombines TRBV12-5 with TRBJ1-5; D might be TRBD1 (6 bases). V shed 1 base and J shed 7 bases, with 23 bases lying between them. The CDR3 has 18 residues. Per germline, CDR1 LGHNT and CDR2 FRNRAP. CDR3 residues: CASGLAQGDTRWSQPQHF. The CDR3 DNA reads as TGTGCTAGTGGTTTGGCCCAAGGGGACACAAGGTGGTCCCAGCCCCAGCATTTT.

The rearrangement links TRBV5-1 to TRBJ1-1, with TRBD1 matching 7 bases. Germline trimming cut 3 bases from V and 7 bases from J; bases unmatched to any gene: 6. Germline V gene lookup returns CDR1 SGHRS and CDR2 YFSETQ. CDR3 length equals 13 residues. Here the CDR3 reads CASSSGQYLEAFF. CDR3 sequence (DNA): TGCGCCAGCAGCTCGGGACAGTACCTTGAAGCTTTCTTT.

This clone was counted between two and nine times. The chain employs TRBV11-1 and TRBJ2-5; 7 bases match TRBD1. This CDR3 is 14 amino acids long. Trimming took 4 bases from V and 2 from J; bases not matched to a gene: 4. The germline gives CDR1 SGHAT, CDR2 FQDESV (reference sequence). The CDR3 loop reads CASSWGQSQETQYF. CDR3 in DNA: TGTGCCAGCAGCTGGGGACAGTCACAAGAGACCCAGTACTTC.

The rearrangement links TRBV5-1 to TRBJ2-5; the match to TRBD1 covers 11 bases. The CDR3 is 15 amino acids. In germline, CDR1 is SGHRS, CDR2 YFSETQ. The V and J ends lost 1 base and 3 bases, in that order; junction bases with no gene match: 2. The CDR3 bases are TGCGCCAGCAGCTTGTCGGGACAGGGGGAAGAGACCCAGTACTTC. Amino acids: CASSLSGQGEETQYF.